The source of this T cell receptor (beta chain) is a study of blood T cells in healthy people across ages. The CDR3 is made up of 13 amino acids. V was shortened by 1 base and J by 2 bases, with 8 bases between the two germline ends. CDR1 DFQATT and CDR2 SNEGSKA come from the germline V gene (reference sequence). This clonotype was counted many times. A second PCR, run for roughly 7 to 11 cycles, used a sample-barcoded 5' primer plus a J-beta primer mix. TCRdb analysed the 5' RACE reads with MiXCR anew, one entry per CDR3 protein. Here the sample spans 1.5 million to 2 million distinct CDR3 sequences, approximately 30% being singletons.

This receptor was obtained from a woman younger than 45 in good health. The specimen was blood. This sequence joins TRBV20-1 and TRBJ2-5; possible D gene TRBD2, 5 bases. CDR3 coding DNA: TGCAGTGCTAGAGCAGCGGATCAAGAGACCCAGTACTTC. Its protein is CSARAADQETQYF.